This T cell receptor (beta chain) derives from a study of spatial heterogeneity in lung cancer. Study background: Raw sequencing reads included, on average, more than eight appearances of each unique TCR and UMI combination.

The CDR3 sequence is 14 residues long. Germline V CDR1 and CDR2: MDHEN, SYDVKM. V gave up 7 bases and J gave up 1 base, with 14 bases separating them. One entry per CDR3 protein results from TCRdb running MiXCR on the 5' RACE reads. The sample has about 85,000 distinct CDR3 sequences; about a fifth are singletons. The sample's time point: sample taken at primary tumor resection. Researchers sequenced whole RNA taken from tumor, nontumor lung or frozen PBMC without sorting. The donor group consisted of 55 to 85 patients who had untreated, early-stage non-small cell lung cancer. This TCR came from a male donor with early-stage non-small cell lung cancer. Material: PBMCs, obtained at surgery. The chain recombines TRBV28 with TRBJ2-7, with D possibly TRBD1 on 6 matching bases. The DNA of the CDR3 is TGTGCCAGCACTGCGGCAGGGGTGTCCTACGAGCAGTACTTC. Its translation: CASTAAGVSYEQYF.